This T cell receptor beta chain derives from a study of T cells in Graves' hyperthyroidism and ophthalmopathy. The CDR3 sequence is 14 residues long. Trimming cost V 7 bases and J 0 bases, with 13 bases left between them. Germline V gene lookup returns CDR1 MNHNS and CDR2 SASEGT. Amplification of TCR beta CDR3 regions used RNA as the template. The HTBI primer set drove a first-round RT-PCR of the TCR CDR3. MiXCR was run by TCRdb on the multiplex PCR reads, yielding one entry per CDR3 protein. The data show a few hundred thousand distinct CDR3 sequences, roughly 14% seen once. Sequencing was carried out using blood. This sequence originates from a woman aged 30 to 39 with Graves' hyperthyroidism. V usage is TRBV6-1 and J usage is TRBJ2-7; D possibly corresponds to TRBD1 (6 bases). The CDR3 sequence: CASKTRTDSYEQYF. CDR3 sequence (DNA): TGTGCCAGCAAGACAAGGACAGACTCCTACGAGCAGTACTTC.